This TCR beta chain was recorded in a study of shared T cell receptors in the human thymus. The CDR3 has 13 amino acids. Germline assignment: CDR1 SGHRS and CDR2 YFSETQ. Losses at the gene ends were 0 bases for V and 9 bases for J; bases not matched to a gene: 2. TCRdb's table, derived via immunoSEQ multiplex PCR, lists solely in-frame clones and lacks some. The sample carries under 450,000 clones, over 90% recorded once. The specimen was thymocytes. The sequence derives from a human donor. The V gene is TRBV5-1, the J gene TRBJ2-5, with TRBD2 identical over 10 bases. CDR3 in amino acids: CASSLETSGAQYF. CDR3 nucleotides: TGCGCCAGCAGCTTGGAAACTAGCGGGGCCCAGTACTTC.